Listed here is a single T cell receptor (beta chain). Antigen specificity is unknown. The sample originates from a study of cytomegalovirus exposure and HLA in healthy donors. CDR1 is SGHVS and CDR2 is FNYEAQ in the germline V gene. The J segment lost 1 base and the V segment lost 4 bases, leaving 3 bases of the junction unmatched. This CDR3 contains 14 residues. The PCR had 60 Vbeta and 13 Jbeta primers. Some clones are missing from TCRdb's copy, which holds only in-frame ones; the method was immunoSEQ multiplex PCR. The sample carries 160,000 or so clones, roughly 79% recorded once. Study results and limitations: TCR beta sequences reportedly predicted most subjects' HLA-A and HLA-B alleles accurately. There were under 200 TCR beta chains listed as cytomegalovirus-associated. TCR beta V- and J-gene trimming, according to a later analysis, was linked to a missense DCLRE1C variant.

The sample taken for sequencing was PBMCs. The V and J genes are TRBV7-6 and TRBJ1-1, with TRBD1 matching 7 bases. This TCR was recovered from a woman between 40 and 55 years old in good health and CMV-seropositive. The CDR3: CASSYRGQNTEAFF. The CDR3 DNA is TGTGCCAGCAGCTACAGGGGCCAGAACACTGAAGCTTTCTTT.